These 23 T cell receptor beta chains share one sample of origin, sequenced in a study of shared clonotypes between healthy human individuals. Clones were sequenced by immunoSEQ multiplex PCR, and TCRdb holds only the in-frame ones, with some missing. The sample carries 450,000 to 650,000 clones, roughly 79% recorded once. The sample consisted of PBMCs. The receptors shown here come from a middle-aged woman in good health. Some clones in this sample may be carry-over from other donors' samples.

This chain joins TRBV4-2 and TRBJ2-2, with D perhaps matching TRBD2 (5 bases). This CDR3 comprises 15 residues. Trimming took off 3 bases at V and 4 bases at J, with 12 bases between the two ends. Germline V gene data show CDR1 as LGHNA and CDR2 as YNFKEQ. As DNA, the CDR3 is TGTGCCAGCAGCCAGCTGCGGGTCGCCACCGGGGAGCTGTTTTTT. Translated, it gives CASSQLRVATGELFF.

The chain recombines TRBV6-5 with TRBJ2-5; 9 bases line up with TRBD1. V was clipped by 4 bases and J by 3 bases; unmatched bases: 0. The germline V gene has CDR1 MNHEY and CDR2 SVGAGI. The CDR3 consists of 13 residues. CDR3 region: CASSWTGEETQYF. CDR3 DNA: TGTGCCAGCAGTTGGACAGGGGAAGAGACCCAGTACTTC.

This clone was seen a handful of times. This chain joins TRBV6-4 and TRBJ2-3; D is possibly TRBD2 (7 bases). The CDR3 sequence is 16 residues long. Germline V CDR1 and CDR2: MRHNA, SNTAGT. V dropped 0 bases and J dropped 4 bases, with 14 bases sitting between them. In DNA form, the CDR3 reads TGTGCCAGCAGTGACTCGAGAAGGGGGAGGGCAGATACGCAGTATTTT. This encodes CASSDSRRGRADTQYF.

This clone was counted between two and nine times. V usage is TRBV2 and J usage is TRBJ1-5, with D possibly being TRBD1 (5 bases). The CDR3 is 14 amino acids. Germline CDR1 SNHLY, CDR2 FYNNEI. V lost 6 bases to trimming and J lost 3 bases, with 12 bases between them. In DNA form, the CDR3 reads TGTGCCAGCAGGGCAGGGACTCTCAATCAGCCCCAGCATTTT. Amino acid sequence: CASRAGTLNQPQHF.

This clone was found many times. The V call is TRBV9, the J call TRBJ2-2, with 11 nucleotides matching TRBD2. The germline V gene encodes CDR1 SGDLS and CDR2 YYNGEE. CDR3 length: 14 amino acids. Trimming took 9 bases from V and 5 from J; bases not matched to a gene: 6. The CDR3 protein is CATTGLAETGELFF. CDR3 nucleotide sequence: TGTGCCACCACGGGACTAGCGGAAACCGGGGAGCTGTTTTTT.

This chain links TRBV28 with TRBJ2-1; 8 nucleotides agree with TRBD2. V gave up 6 bases and J gave up 5 bases; unmatched junction bases: 18. The CDR3 runs to 18 residues. The germline gives CDR1 MDHEN, CDR2 SYDVKM. The CDR3 reads CASSNDGLALPKHNEQFF. CDR3 DNA sequence: TGTGCCAGCAGCAATGACGGACTAGCTTTACCGAAACACAATGAGCAGTTCTTC.

The chain employs TRBV5-1 and TRBJ1-2; 7 nucleotides line up with TRBD1. The CDR3 is made up of 13 amino acids. CDR1 and CDR2 (germline): SGHRS, YFSETQ. Germline trimming cut 6 bases from V and 0 bases from J; bases unmatched to any gene: 2. The CDR3 reads CASKDRANYGYTF. For the CDR3, the DNA is TGCGCCAGCAAAGACAGGGCTAACTATGGCTACACCTTC.

This chain connects TRBV7-2 to TRBJ2-7; maybe TRBD2 (6 bases). Germline assignment: CDR1 SGHTA and CDR2 FQGNSA. Between the trimmed V and J ends, which lost 2 bases and 0 bases, there was a span of 8 bases. This CDR3 is built from 14 residues. The CDR3 coding sequence is TGTGCCAGCAGCTTACTGGGAGGCTCCTACGAGCAGTACTTC. Residues: CASSLLGGSYEQYF.

Here the CDR3 reads CASRETGYGYTF. CDR3 coding DNA: TGTGCCAGTAGAGAGACGGGCTATGGCTACACCTTC. This chain joins TRBV19 and TRBJ1-2; no clear D. This CDR3 region has 12 residues. Trimming cost V 6 bases and J 4 bases, with 9 bases left between them. The V gene's germline CDR1 is LNHDA and CDR2 SQIVND (reference sequence).

This clone turned up a few times. J is TRBJ1-1 and V is TRBV2, with D possibly being TRBD1 (5 bases). Trimming cost V 8 bases and J 3 bases, with 16 bases left between them. The germline V gene has CDR1 SNHLY and CDR2 FYNNEI. The CDR3 consists of 14 residues. The CDR3 DNA sequence: TGTGCCAGCGCTGGGACTACTTCGGACACTGAAGCTTTCTTT. Protein: CASAGTTSDTEAFF.

The chain combines TRBV11-2 with TRBJ1-2, with 8 positions matching TRBD1. The germline gives CDR1 SGHAT, CDR2 FQNNGV. V lost 7 bases and J lost 4; bases outside the gene matches: 8. This CDR3 spans 14 amino acids. For the CDR3, the DNA is TGTGCCAGCACCTCAGGGGGCGGTACCTATGGCTACACCTTC. It translates to CASTSGGGTYGYTF. The full variable domain, its missing parts supplied by reference TRBV11-2 and TRBJ1-2, is EAGVAQSPRYKIIEKRQSVAFWCNPISGHATLYWYQQILGQGPKLLIQFQNNGVVDDSQLPKDRFSAERLKGVDSTLKIQPAKLEDSAVYLCASTSGGGTYGYTFGSGTRLTVV.

The CDR3 sequence: CASSLVGLAGGGGTQYF. Written as DNA, the CDR3 is TGTGCCAGCAGCTTAGTGGGACTAGCGGGAGGAGGCGGTACGCAGTATTTT. The rearrangement links TRBV11-3 to TRBJ2-3, with 15 bases matching TRBD2. Per germline, CDR1 SGHNT and CDR2 YENEEA. The length of the CDR3 is 17 residues. With 1 base clipped from V and 8 bases from J, the junction kept 7 bases outside the gene matches. Supplemented by reference TRBV11-3 and TRBJ2-3, the full variable domain reads EAGVVQSPRYKIIEKKQPVAFWCNPISGHNTLYWYLQNLGQGPELLIRYENEEAVDDSQLPKDRFSAERLKGVDSTLKIQPAELGDSAVYLCASSLVGLAGGGGTQYFGPGTRLTVL.

Comments on this clone: At one end, the junction sequence differs from germline, possibly due to a read error. The rearrangement links TRBV7-9 to TRBJ2-3; 8 nucleotides agree with TRBD2. Germline loops: CDR1 SEHNR, CDR2 FQNEAQ (reference sequence). This CDR3 is built from 14 residues. The chain's CDR3 is CASRLAGPTDTQYF. The CDR3 bases are TGTGCCAGCAGGTTAGCGGGACCCACAGATACGCAGTATTTT.

The chain has TRBV19 and TRBJ2-3, with 11 bases that match TRBD2. Germline CDR1 and CDR2: LNHDA and SQIVND (reference sequence). The CDR3 is 17 residues long. V shed 3 bases and J 4 bases; nucleotides not matched to a gene: 9. The DNA of the CDR3 is TGTGCCAGTAGTATTTCGCTAGCGGGAGGTGGAGCAGATACGCAGTATTTT. Amino acids: CASSISLAGGGADTQYF.

The chain employs TRBV7-9 and TRBJ2-2; D unresolved. This CDR3 is 17 amino acids long. V dropped 1 base and J dropped 7 bases, with 19 bases sitting between them. The germline V gene has CDR1 SEHNR and CDR2 FQNEAQ (reference sequence). The CDR3 DNA sequence: TGTGCCAGCAGCTTAGACTCGCCGGGCCGGGTCCTCGGGGAGCTGTTTTTT. Amino acid sequence: CASSLDSPGRVLGELFF.

The CDR3 spells CAWSASGGIQYF. The DNA for the CDR3 is TGTGCCTGGAGTGCCTCAGGAGGCATTCAGTACTTC. The gene calls are TRBV30 and TRBJ2-4; D is possibly TRBD2 (5 bases). CDR3 length: 12 residues. Per germline, CDR1 GTSNPN and CDR2 SVGIG (reference sequence). Trimming took off 1 base at V and 9 bases at J, with 10 bases between the two ends.

This clone was picked up one time. The V gene is TRBV14, the J gene TRBJ1-3; D may be TRBD1 (5 bases). The germline V gene encodes CDR1 SGHDN and CDR2 FVKESK. Trimming shortened V by 4 bases and J by 0 bases, and 10 bases separated the two germline ends. The CDR3 covers 15 residues. This CDR3 reads CASSPPGLSGNTIYF. As DNA, the CDR3 is TGTGCCAGCAGCCCCCCGGGGCTCTCTGGAAACACCATATATTTT.

The rearrangement joins TRBV5-1 to TRBJ2-3, with 11 positions matching TRBD2. This CDR3 has 14 residues. Germline assignment: CDR1 SGHRS and CDR2 YFSETQ. Unmatched junction bases numbered 4, after V lost 7 bases and J lost 3 bases. CDR3 region: CASGIAGGTDTQYF. CDR3 sequence (DNA): TGCGCCAGCGGAATAGCGGGAGGGACAGATACGCAGTATTTT.

This CDR3 reads CASSYSRGERDYGYTF. The CDR3 DNA sequence: TGTGCCAGCAGTTACTCGAGGGGGGAACGCGACTATGGCTACACCTTC. The chain carries TRBV6-5 and TRBJ1-2; tentatively, D is TRBD1 (6 bases). Germline CDR1 and CDR2: MNHEY and SVGAGI. The CDR3 contains 16 residues. V lost 0 bases and J lost 3, with 14 bases in between.

J is TRBJ2-1 and V is TRBV18; TRBD1 matches 8 bases. J gave up 6 bases and V 0 bases, and 7 bases lay outside the gene matches. The CDR3 is made up of 16 amino acids. Germline CDR1 and CDR2: KGHSH and LQKENI. The CDR3 DNA sequence: TGTGCCAGCTCACCACCATGGGGACAGGCCTTCAATGAGCAGTTCTTC. This gives the protein CASSPPWGQAFNEQFF.

This clone has just one count. The V and J genes are TRBV18 and TRBJ2-1; 7 bases map to TRBD2. With 8 bases clipped from V and 4 bases from J, the junction kept 5 bases outside the gene matches. The CDR3 has 13 amino acids. Germline loops: CDR1 KGHSH, CDR2 LQKENI. In nucleotides, the CDR3 is TGTGCCAGCCACGCTAGCGGTTACAATGAGCAGTTCTTC. Its translation: CASHASGYNEQFF.

Worth noting for this clone: A far larger clone is a single base away, which makes a read error likely. This chain links TRBV28 with TRBJ2-7, with D unresolved. The CDR3 extends over 11 amino acids. V shed 4 bases and J shed 0 bases, with 1 base lying between them. In germline, CDR1 is MDHEN, CDR2 SYDVKM. The CDR3 sequence is CASSYSYEQYF. The CDR3 DNA reads as TGTGCCAGCAGTTACTCCTACGAGCAGTACTTC.

The rearrangement links TRBV12-2 to TRBJ2-1; the table's D call TRBD2 went unverified against the DNA. TRBV12-2 is designated a pseudogene. This CDR3 region has 15 residues. This CDR3 reads CASRRIAGGPNEQFF. The DNA for the CDR3 is TGTGCAAGTCGCCGTATAGCGGGAGGGCCCAATGAGCAGTTCTTC.